This T cell receptor (beta chain) was recorded in a study of OX40 agonist ivuxolimab in advanced cancers. Overall study context: An agonistic human IgG2 monoclonal antibody against OX40 (CD134) was given. Head and neck, renal cell, melanoma or hepatocellular carcinoma were the cancers that dose-escalation patients had. Whole-study results and caveats: Relative to CD4+ cells, CD8+ T cells on average had more expanded clones. Several nonresponders also turned out to have low normalized T-cell clonal expansion.

Turning to this clone: Its specificity is not known.

CDR1 is SGHRS, CDR2 YFSETQ, per germline. The CDR3 totals 17 residues. V dropped 3 bases and J dropped 4; count of bases not matched to a gene: 4. The method was immunoSEQ multiplex PCR; TCRdb's version includes in-frame clones alone and lacks a portion of them. The data hold around 100,000 clones, with around 90% observed a single time. The sequence was obtained from an adult with an advanced solid tumor such as melanoma, head and neck, liver or kidney cancer. This chain connects TRBV5-1 to TRBJ2-1; 16 positions agree with TRBD2. Sequenced here: CD4+ or CD8+ T cells sorted from blood, sampled in a trial of the OX40 agonist ivuxolimab. The CDR3 loop reads CASSSGLAGGRYNEQFF. CDR3 in DNA: TGCGCCAGCAGCTCGGGACTAGCGGGAGGGCGATACAATGAGCAGTTCTTC. The whole variable domain, filled in from reference TRBV5-1 and TRBJ2-1, reads KAGVTQTPRYLIKTRGQQVTLSCSPISGHRSVSWYQQTPGQGLQFLFEYFSETQRNKGNFPGRFSGRQFSNSRSEMNVSTLELGDSALYLCASSSGLAGGRYNEQFFGPGTRLTVL.